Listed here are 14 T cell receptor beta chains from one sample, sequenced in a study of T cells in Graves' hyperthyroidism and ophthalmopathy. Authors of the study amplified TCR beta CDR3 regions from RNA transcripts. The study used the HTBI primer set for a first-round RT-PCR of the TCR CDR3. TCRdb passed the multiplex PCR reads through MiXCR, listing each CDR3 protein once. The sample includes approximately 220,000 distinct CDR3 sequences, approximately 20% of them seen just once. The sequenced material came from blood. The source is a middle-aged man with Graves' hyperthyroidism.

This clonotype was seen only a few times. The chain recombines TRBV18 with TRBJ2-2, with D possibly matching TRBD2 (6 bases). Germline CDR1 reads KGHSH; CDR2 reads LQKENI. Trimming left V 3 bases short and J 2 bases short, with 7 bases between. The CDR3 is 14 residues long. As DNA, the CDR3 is TGTGCCAGCTCACCGGACTATAACACCGGGGAGCTGTTTTTT. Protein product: CASSPDYNTGELFF.

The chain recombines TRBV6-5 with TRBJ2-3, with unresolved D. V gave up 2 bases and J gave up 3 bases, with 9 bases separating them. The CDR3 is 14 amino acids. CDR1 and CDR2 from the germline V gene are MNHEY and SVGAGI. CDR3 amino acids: CASSYRPQTDTQYF. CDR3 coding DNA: TGTGCCAGCAGTTACCGTCCACAGACAGATACGCAGTATTTT.

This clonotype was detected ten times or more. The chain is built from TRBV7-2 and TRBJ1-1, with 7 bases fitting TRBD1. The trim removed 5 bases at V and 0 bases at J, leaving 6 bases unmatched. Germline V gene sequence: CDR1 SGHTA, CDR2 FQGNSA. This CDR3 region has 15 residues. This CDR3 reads CASSQGQQMNTEAFF. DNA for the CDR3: TGTGCCAGCAGCCAGGGACAGCAAATGAACACTGAAGCTTTCTTT.

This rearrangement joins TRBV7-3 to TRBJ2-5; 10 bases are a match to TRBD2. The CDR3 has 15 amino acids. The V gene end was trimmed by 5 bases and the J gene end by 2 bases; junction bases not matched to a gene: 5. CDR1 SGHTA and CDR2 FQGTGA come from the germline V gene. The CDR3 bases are TGTGCCAGCAGCCGACTAGCGGGTATGCAAGAGACCCAGTACTTC. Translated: CASSRLAGMQETQYF.

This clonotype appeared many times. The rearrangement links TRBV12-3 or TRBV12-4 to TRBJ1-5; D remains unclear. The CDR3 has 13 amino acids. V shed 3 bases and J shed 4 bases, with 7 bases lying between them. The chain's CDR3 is CASSFGRNQPQHF. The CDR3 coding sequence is TGTGCCAGCAGTTTCGGGCGGAATCAGCCCCAGCATTTT.

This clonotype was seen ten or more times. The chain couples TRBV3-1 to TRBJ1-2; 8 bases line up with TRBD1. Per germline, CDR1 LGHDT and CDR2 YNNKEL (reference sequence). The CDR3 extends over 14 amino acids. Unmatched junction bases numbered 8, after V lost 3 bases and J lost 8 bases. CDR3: CASSHQSGGDGYTF. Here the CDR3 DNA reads TGTGCCAGCAGCCACCAATCAGGGGGCGACGGCTACACCTTC.

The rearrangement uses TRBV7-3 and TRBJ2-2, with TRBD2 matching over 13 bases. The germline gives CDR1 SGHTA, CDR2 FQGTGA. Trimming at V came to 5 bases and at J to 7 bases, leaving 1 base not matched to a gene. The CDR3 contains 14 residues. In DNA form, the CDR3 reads TGTGCCAGCAGCCGACTAGCGGGGGGCGGGGAGCTGTTTTTT. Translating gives CASSRLAGGGELFF.

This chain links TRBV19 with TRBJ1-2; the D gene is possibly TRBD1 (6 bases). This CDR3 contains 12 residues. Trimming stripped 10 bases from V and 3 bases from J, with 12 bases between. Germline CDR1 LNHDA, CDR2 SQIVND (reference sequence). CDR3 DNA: TGTGCCACCGCCGACAGGTACTATGGCTACACCTTC. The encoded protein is CATADRYYGYTF.

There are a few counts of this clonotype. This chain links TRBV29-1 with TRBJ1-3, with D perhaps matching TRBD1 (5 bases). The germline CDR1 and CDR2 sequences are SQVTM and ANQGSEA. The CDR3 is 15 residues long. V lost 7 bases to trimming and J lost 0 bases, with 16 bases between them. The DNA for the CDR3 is TGCAGCGCCGGGGGGGGAGCGAGCTCTGGAAACACCATATATTTT. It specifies CSAGGGASSGNTIYF.

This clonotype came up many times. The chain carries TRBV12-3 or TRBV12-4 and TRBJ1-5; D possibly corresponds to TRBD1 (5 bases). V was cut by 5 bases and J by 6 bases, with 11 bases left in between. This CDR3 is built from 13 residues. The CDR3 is CASSPGDAQPQHF. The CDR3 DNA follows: TGTGCCAGCAGTCCGGGGGACGCTCAGCCCCAGCATTTT.

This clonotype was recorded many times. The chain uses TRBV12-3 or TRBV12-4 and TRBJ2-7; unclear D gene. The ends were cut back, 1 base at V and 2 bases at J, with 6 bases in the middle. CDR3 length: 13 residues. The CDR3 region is CASSLEGPYEQYF. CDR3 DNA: TGTGCCAGCAGTTTAGAAGGACCCTACGAGCAGTACTTC.

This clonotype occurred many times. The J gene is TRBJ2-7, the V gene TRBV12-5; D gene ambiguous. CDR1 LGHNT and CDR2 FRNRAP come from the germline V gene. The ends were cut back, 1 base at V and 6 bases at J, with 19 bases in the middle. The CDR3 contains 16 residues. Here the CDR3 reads CASGLERGLGPLEQYF. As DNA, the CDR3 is TGTGCTAGTGGTTTGGAAAGAGGTTTAGGGCCCCTCGAGCAGTACTTC.

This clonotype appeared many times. CDR3 amino acids: CASSGAGTYEQYF. The DNA of the CDR3 is TGTGCCAGCAGCGGCGCCGGGACCTACGAGCAGTACTTC. The chain carries TRBV9 and TRBJ2-7; a weak D match, TRBD2 (5 bases). This CDR3 comprises 13 residues. Trimming removed 3 bases from V and 2 bases from J, with 9 bases in between. The germline gives CDR1 SGDLS, CDR2 YYNGEE.

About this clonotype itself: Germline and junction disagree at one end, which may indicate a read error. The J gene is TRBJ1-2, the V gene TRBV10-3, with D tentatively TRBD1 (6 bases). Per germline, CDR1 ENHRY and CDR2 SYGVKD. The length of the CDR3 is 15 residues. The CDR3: CPISDPSEGVGGYTF. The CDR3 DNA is TGTCCCATCAGTGACCCTTCGGAGGGGGTCGGGGGCTACACCTTC.